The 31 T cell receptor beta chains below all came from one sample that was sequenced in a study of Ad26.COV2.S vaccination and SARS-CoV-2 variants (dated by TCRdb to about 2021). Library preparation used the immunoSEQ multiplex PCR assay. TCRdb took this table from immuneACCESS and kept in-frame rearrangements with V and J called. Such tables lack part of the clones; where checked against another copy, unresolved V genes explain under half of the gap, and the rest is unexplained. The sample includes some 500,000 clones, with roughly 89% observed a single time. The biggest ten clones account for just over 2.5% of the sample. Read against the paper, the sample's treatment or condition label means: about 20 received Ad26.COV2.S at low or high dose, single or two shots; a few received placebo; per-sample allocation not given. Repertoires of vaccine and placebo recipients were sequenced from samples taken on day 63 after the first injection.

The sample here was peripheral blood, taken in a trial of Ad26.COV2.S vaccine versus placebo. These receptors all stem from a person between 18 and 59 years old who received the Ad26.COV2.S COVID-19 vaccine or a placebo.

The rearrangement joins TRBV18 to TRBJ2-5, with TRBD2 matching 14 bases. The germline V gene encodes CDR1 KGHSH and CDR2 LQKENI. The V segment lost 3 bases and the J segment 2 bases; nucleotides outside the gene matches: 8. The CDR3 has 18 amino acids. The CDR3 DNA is TGTGCCAGCTCACCGCCCTTGACTAGCGGGGGGGCACAAGAGACCCAGTACTTC. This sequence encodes CASSPPLTSGGAQETQYF.

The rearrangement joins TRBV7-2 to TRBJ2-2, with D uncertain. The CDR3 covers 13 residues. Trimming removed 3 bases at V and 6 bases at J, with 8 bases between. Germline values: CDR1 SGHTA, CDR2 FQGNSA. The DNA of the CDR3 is TGTGCCAGCAGCTTTATCCAGGCCGGGGAGCTGTTTTTT. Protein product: CASSFIQAGELFF. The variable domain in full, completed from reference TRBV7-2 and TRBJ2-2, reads GAGVSQSPSNKVTEKGKDVELRCDPISGHTALYWYRQSLGQGLEFLIYFQGNSAPDKSGLPSDRFSAERTGGSVSTLTIQRTQQEDSAVYLCASSFIQAGELFFGEGSRLTVL.

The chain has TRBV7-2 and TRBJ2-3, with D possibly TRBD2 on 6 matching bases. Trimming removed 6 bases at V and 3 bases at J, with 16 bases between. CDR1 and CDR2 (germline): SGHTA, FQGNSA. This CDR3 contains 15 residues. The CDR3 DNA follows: TGTGCCAGCAGTCCGATGGGGGGAGAAACAGATACGCAGTATTTT. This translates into CASSPMGGETDTQYF.

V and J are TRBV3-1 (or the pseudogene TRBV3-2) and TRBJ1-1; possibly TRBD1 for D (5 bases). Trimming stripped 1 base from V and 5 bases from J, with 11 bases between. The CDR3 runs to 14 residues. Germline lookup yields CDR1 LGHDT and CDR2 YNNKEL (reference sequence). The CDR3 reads CASSQVGETTEAFF. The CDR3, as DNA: TGTGCCAGCAGCCAAGTGGGGGAGACAACTGAAGCTTTCTTT.

This CDR3 is CSASFGNEDYEQYV. The CDR3 DNA reads TGCAGTGCTAGTTTCGGGAACGAGGACTACGAGCAGTACGTC. The chain employs TRBV20-1 and TRBJ2-7; a weak D match, TRBD2 (5 bases). Germline values: CDR1 DFQATT, CDR2 SNEGSKA (reference sequence). V was clipped by 3 bases and J by 3 bases, with 15 bases between them. The length of the CDR3 is 14 residues.

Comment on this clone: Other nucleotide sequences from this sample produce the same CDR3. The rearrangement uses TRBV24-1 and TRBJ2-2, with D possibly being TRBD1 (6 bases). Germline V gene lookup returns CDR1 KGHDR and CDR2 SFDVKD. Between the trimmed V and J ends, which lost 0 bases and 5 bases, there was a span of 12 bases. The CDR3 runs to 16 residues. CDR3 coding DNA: TGTGCCACCAGTGATTTGAGGCAGGGGAGAACCGGGGAGCTGTTTTTT. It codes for CATSDLRQGRTGELFF.

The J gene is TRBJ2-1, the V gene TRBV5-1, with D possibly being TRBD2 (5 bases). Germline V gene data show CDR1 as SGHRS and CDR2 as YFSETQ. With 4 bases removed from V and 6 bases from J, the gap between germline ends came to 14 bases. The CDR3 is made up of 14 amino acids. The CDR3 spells CASSPGGTPNEQFF. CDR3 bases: TGCGCCAGCAGCCCTGGAGGCACCCCCAATGAGCAGTTCTTC.

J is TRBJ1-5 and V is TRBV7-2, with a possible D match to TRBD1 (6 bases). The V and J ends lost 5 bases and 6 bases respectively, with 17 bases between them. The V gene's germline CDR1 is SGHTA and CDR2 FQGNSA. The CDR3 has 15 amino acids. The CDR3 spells CASSTGTSHLQPQHF. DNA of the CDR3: TGTGCCAGCAGCACCGGGACAAGTCATCTTCAGCCCCAGCATTTT.

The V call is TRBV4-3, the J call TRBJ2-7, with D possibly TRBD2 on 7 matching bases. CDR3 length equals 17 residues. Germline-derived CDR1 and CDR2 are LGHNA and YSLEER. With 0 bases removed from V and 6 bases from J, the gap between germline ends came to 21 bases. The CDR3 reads CASSQDEGGFIRGEQYV. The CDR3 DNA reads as TGCGCCAGCAGCCAAGATGAGGGGGGGTTCATCCGTGGCGAGCAGTACGTC.

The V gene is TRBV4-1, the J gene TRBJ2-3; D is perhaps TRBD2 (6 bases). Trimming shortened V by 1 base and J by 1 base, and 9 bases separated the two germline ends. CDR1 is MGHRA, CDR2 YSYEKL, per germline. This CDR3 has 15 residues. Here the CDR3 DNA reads TGCGCCAGCAGCCAAGGACCGGGAGGCACAGATACGCAGTATTTT. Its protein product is CASSQGPGGTDTQYF.

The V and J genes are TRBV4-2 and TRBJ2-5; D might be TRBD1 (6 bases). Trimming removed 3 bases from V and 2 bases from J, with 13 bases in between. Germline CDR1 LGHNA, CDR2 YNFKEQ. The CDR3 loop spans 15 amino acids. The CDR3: CASSHLGGRQETQYF. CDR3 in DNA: TGTGCCAGCAGCCATCTAGGGGGAAGACAAGAGACCCAGTACTTC.

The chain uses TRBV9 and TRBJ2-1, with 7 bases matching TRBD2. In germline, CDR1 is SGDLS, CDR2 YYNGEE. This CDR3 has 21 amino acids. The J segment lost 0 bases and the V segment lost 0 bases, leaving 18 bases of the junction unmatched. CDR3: CASSVEDWLAAGGSSYNEQFF. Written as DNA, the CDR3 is TGTGCCAGCAGCGTAGAGGACTGGTTAGCTGCCGGGGGGAGCTCCTACAATGAGCAGTTCTTC.

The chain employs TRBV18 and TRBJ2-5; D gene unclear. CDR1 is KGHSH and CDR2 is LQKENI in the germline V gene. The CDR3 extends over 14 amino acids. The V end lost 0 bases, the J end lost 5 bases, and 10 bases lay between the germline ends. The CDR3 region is CASSPPTDRETQYF. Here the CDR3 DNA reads TGTGCCAGCTCACCACCCACAGATCGGGAGACCCAGTACTTC.

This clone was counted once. The CDR3 reads CATSRDLLGGLVGFEQYV. CDR3 coding DNA: TGTGCCACCAGCAGAGATCTTTTAGGGGGCCTGGTGGGCTTCGAGCAGTACGTC. This chain joins TRBV15 and TRBJ2-7; TRBD1 aligns across 7 bases. V lost 0 bases and J lost 6; bases outside the gene matches: 17. The CDR3 spans 18 residues. The V gene's germline CDR1 is LNHNV and CDR2 YYDKDF (reference sequence).

DNA of the CDR3: TGTGCCAGCAGCTTCAACGGGAGGGGGACGGTGGCTTTCTTT. Its translation: CASSFNGRGTVAFF. This chain connects TRBV7-2 to TRBJ1-1; TRBD1 is a possible D gene (6 bases). The CDR3 runs to 14 residues. The germline V gene has CDR1 SGHTA and CDR2 FQGNSA. V was shortened by 3 bases and J by 11 bases, with 19 bases between the two germline ends.

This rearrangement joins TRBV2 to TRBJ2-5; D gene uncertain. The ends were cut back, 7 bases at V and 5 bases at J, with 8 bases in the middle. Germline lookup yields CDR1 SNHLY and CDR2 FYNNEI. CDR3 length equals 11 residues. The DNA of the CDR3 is TGTGCCAGCACGATTGCCGAGACCCAGTACTTC. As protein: CASTIAETQYF.

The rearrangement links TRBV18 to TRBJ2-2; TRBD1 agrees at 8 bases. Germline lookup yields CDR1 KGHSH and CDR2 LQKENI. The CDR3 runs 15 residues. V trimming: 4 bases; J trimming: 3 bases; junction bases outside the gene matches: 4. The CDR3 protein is CASSRQGAHTGELFF. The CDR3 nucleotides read TGTGCCAGCTCACGGCAGGGGGCTCACACCGGGGAGCTGTTTTTT.

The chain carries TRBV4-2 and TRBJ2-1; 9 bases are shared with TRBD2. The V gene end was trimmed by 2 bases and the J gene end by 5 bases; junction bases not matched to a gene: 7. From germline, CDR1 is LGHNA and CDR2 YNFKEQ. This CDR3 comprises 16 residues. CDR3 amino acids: CASSQNSGSQNNEQFF. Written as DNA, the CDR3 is TGTGCCAGCAGCCAAAATAGCGGGAGCCAAAACAATGAGCAGTTCTTC.

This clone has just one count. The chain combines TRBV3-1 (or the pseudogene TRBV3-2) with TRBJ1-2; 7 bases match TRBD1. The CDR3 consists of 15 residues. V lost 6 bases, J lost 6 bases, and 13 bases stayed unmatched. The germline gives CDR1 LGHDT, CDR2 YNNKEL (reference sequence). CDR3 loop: CASSLLGAGGNGYTF. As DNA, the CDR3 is TGTGCCAGCAGTCTGCTAGGGGCAGGGGGAAATGGCTACACCTTC.

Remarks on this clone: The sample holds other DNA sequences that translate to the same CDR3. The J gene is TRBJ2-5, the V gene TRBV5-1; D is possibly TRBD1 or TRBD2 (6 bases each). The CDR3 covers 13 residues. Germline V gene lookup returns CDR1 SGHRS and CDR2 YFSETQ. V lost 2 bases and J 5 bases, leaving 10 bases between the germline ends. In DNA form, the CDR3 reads TGCGCCAGCAGCTTACCGGGGGCGGAGACCCAGTACTTC. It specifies CASSLPGAETQYF.

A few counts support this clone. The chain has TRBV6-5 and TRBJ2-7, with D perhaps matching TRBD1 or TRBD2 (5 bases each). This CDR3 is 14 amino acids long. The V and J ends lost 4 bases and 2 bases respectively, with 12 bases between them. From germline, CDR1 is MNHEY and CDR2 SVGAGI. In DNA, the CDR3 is TGTGCCAGCAGTTCCGGGACGGGAACCTACGAGCAGTACTTC. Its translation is CASSSGTGTYEQYF.

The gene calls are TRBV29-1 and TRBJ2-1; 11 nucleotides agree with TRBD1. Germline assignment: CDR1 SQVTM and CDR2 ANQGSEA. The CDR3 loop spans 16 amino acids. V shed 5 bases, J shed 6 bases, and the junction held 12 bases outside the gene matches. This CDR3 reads CSVKGAPGQGVNEQFF. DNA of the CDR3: TGCAGCGTTAAAGGCGCTCCGGGACAGGGGGTCAATGAGCAGTTCTTC.

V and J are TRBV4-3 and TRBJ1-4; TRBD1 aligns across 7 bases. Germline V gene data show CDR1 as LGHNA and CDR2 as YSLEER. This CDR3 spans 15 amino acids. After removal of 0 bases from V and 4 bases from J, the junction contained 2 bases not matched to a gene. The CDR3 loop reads CASSQDRDSNEKLFF. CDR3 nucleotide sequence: TGCGCCAGCAGCCAAGATCGGGACAGTAATGAAAAACTGTTTTTT.

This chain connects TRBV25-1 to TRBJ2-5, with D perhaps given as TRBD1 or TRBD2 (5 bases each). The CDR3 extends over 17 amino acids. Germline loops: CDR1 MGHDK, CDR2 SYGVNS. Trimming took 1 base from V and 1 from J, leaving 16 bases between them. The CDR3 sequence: CASSEWGTVTSQETQYF. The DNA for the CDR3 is TGTGCCAGCAGTGAATGGGGGACGGTGACAAGCCAAGAGACCCAGTACTTC.

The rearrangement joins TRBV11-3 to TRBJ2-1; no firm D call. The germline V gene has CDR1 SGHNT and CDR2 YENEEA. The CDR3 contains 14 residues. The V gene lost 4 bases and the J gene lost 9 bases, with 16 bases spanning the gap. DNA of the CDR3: TGTGCCAGCAGCTCGCGAGGAGCAGTCAGTGAGCAGTTCTTC. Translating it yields CASSSRGAVSEQFF.

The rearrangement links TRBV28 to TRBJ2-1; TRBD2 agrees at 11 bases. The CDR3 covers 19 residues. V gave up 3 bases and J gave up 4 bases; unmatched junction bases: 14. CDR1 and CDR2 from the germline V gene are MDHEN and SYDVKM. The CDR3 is CASSFPGGLAGGLYNEQFF. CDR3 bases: TGTGCCAGCAGTTTCCCCGGCGGGCTAGCGGGGGGCCTGTACAATGAGCAGTTCTTC.

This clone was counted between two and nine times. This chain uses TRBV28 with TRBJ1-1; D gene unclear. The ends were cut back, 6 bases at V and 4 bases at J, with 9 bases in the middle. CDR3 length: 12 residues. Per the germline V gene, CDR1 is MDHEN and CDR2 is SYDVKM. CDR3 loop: CASREHGTEAFF. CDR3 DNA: TGTGCCAGCAGGGAGCATGGCACTGAAGCTTTCTTT.

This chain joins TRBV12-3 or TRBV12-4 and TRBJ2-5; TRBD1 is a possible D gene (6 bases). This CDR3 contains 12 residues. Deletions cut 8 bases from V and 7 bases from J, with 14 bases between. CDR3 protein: CASGGGDWTQYF. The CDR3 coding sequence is TGTGCCAGCGGGGGCGGAGATTGGACCCAGTACTTC.

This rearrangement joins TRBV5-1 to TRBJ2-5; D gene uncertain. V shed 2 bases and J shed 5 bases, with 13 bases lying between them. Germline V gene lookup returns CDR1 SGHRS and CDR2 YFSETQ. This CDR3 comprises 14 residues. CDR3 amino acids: CASSFTGPRETQYF. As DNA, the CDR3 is TGCGCCAGCAGCTTTACCGGGCCTCGGGAGACCCAGTACTTC.

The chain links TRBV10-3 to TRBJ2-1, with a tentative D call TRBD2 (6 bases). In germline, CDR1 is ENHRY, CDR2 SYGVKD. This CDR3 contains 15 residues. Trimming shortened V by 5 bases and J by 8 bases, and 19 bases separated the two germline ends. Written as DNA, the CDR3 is TGTGCCATCAGTATCGGGACTCGACATGTCGATGAGCAGTTCTTC. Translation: CAISIGTRHVDEQFF.

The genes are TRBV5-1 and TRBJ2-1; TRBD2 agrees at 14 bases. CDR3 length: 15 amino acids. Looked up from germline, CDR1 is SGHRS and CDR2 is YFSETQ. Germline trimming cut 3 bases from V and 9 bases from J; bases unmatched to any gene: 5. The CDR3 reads CASSYPGTSGSEQFF. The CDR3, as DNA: TGCGCCAGCAGCTACCCCGGGACTAGCGGGAGTGAGCAGTTCTTC.